This is a list of T cell receptor beta chains from one sample in a study of regulatory T cells in long-lasting Graves disease. Using its own MiXCR run on the multiplex PCR reads, TCRdb lists one record per CDR3 protein. The sample holds around 360,000 distinct CDR3 sequences; 16% are singletons and the top ten take 20%. These data were likewise used in another study, on T cells in Graves' hyperthyroidism and ophthalmopathy.

Source: peripheral blood mononuclear cells (PBMCs), taken at new diagnosis, from a patient treated with antithyroid drugs. The source of these receptors is a woman aged 18-30 years with Graves disease. Each CDR3 is given with its conserved first and last residue. Each record gives: V gene, clone size, D gene, J gene, CDR3 protein, CDR3 DNA. D genes are given only for firm matches. Where a row states a size, it is once, few, many or the class of an expanded clone; other rows omit it.

TRBV6-1	many	TRBD1	TRBJ1-3	CASLQEGAITGNTIYF	TGTGCCAGCCTCCAGGAGGGGGCGATCACTGGAAACACCATATATTTT
TRBV19	NA	NA	TRBJ1-2	CASTEDSYGYTF	TGTGCCAGTACCGAGGACAGCTATGGCTACACCTTC
TRBV28	NA	NA	TRBJ1-1	CASSYLLGPLPIIGNTEAFF	TGTGCCAGCAGTTATCTTTTGGGGCCCCTCCCCATAATTGGGAACACTGAAGCTTTCTTT
TRBV12-3/TRBV12-4	NA	NA	TRBJ1-3	CASSLIQSPAGNTIYF	TGTGCCAGCAGTTTAATACAGTCTCCTGCTGGAAACACCATATATTTT
TRBV28	NA	NA	TRBJ1-3	CASSFRGSGGNTIYF	TGTGCCAGCAGTTTCCGCGGGTCTGGTGGAAACACCATATATTTT
TRBV28	NA	NA	TRBJ1-1	CASSFVNTEAFF	TGTGCCAGCAGTTTTGTAAACACTGAAGCTTTCTTT
TRBV30	many	NA	TRBJ2-1	CAWNRGLSTNYNEQFF	TGTGCCTGGAACCGGGGACTCTCCACTAACTACAATGAGCAGTTCTTC
TRBV2	many	TRBD1	TRBJ1-5	CASSEGQGSQPQHF	TGTGCCAGCAGTGAAGGACAGGGTAGTCAGCCCCAGCATTTT
TRBV7-3	many	NA	TRBJ2-1	CASSFEANEQFF	TGTGCCAGCAGCTTTGAGGCCAATGAGCAGTTCTTC
TRBV6-2/TRBV6-3	NA	NA	TRBJ1-3	CASSYALGGWEGNTIYF	TGTGCCAGCAGTTACGCGCTCGGAGGGTGGGAAGGAAACACCATATATTTT
TRBV7-9	NA	NA	TRBJ2-1	CASSFSASGEQFF	TGTGCCAGCAGCTTTTCAGCTTCGGGTGAGCAGTTCTTC
TRBV6-2/TRBV6-3	few	NA	TRBJ2-3	CASTVESSLGTDTQYF	TGTGCCAGTACTGTCGAGTCCTCACTGGGCACAGATACGCAGTATTTT
TRBV11-1	NA	TRBD1	TRBJ1-5	CASSTTGGGNQPQHF	TGTGCCAGCAGCACGACAGGGGGCGGGAATCAGCCCCAGCATTTT
TRBV9	NA	NA	TRBJ2-2	CASSVEGGNTGELFF	TGTGCCAGCAGCGTAGAGGGTGGGAACACCGGGGAGCTGTTTTTT
TRBV5-4	NA	NA	TRBJ2-2	CASSSGQRSTGELFF	TGTGCCAGCAGCAGCGGACAGCGAAGTACCGGGGAGCTGTTTTTT
TRBV7-9	many	NA	TRBJ2-1	CAGTDGGVTYNEQFF	TGTGCCGGGACGGATGGGGGAGTCACCTACAATGAGCAGTTCTTC
TRBV20-1	many	TRBD2	TRBJ2-7	CSARDRLAGRSSYEQYF	TGCAGTGCTAGAGACAGGCTAGCGGGCCGTAGCTCCTACGAGCAGTACTTC
TRBV10-3	NA	TRBD1	TRBJ1-1	CAIRSSVGQGSNTEAFF	TGTGCCATCAGGAGCTCCGTGGGACAGGGGTCTAACACTGAAGCTTTCTTT
TRBV19	few	TRBD1	TRBJ1-5	CATSGQERQPQHF	TGTGCCACCTCTGGACAGGAACGTCAGCCCCAGCATTTT
TRBV3-1	many	NA	TRBJ1-5	CASSQAGGQPQHF	TGTGCCAGCAGCCAAGCGGGTGGTCAGCCCCAGCATTTT
TRBV20-1	many	TRBD2	TRBJ2-5	CSLSPLGTSLETQYF	TGCAGCCTTTCCCCCCTCGGGACTAGCTTGGAGACCCAGTACTTC
TRBV28	NA	TRBD1	TRBJ1-2	CASSLVGQAGYGYTF	TGTGCCAGCAGTTTAGTTGGACAGGCGGGCTATGGCTACACCTTC
TRBV7-3	NA	TRBD1	TRBJ2-7	CASSLGQGASEQYF	TGTGCCAGCAGCCTCGGACAGGGGGCTTCCGAGCAGTACTTC
TRBV11-3	NA	NA	TRBJ2-2	CASSPGHKGELFF	TGTGCCAGCAGCCCGGGTCACAAAGGGGAGCTGTTTTTT
TRBV9	NA	NA	TRBJ2-2	CASSVLVTGELFF	TGTGCCAGCAGCGTACTAGTGACCGGGGAGCTGTTTTTT
TRBV12-3/TRBV12-4	many	NA	TRBJ2-5	CASSSPRAGGRRETQYF	TGTGCCAGCAGTTCCCCCAGGGCCGGGGGCCGGAGAGAGACCCAGTACTTC
TRBV10-2	many	TRBD2	TRBJ2-2	CASSELAGGTGELFF	TGTGCCAGCAGTGAACTAGCGGGAGGGACCGGGGAGCTGTTTTTT
TRBV7-9	NA	TRBD1	TRBJ1-2	CASSDSDRVGNGYTF	TGTGCCAGCAGTGACTCGGACAGGGTCGGGAATGGCTACACCTTC
TRBV27	NA	TRBD2	TRBJ2-1	CASSLGGGEAYEQFF	TGTGCCAGCAGTTTAGGCGGGGGGGAGGCGTATGAGCAGTTCTTC
TRBV4-1	few	NA	TRBJ1-1	CASSQDGTREAFF	TGCGCCAGCAGCCAGGACGGGACAAGAGAAGCTTTCTTT
TRBV20-1	NA	NA	TRBJ1-3	CSAPESSGNTIYF	TGCAGTGCCCCCGAGAGCTCTGGAAACACCATATATTTT
TRBV5-1	NA	NA	TRBJ1-3	CASSLEVLGNTIYF	TGCGCCAGCAGCTTGGAGGTATTAGGAAACACCATATATTTT
TRBV11-1	many	NA	TRBJ2-3	CASSPFIGSTDTQYF	TGTGCCAGCAGCCCCTTTATAGGAAGCACAGATACGCAGTATTTT
TRBV6-7	many	NA	TRBJ2-7	CASSHHAGRESYEQYF	TGTGCCAGCAGCCACCACGCGGGTCGCGAATCCTACGAGCAGTACTTC
TRBV30	once	TRBD1	TRBJ1-1	CAWTRDRENTEAFF	TGTGCCTGGACCCGGGACAGGGAGAACACTGAAGCTTTCTTT
TRBV12-3/TRBV12-4	many	NA	TRBJ2-1	CASRPGQGRRNEQFF	TGTGCCAGCCGTCCGGGGCAGGGAAGACGAAATGAGCAGTTCTTC
TRBV6-5	many	NA	TRBJ1-1	CASSYLVDTEAFF	TGTGCCAGCAGTTATCTCGTTGACACTGAAGCTTTCTTT
TRBV20-1	many	TRBD2	TRBJ2-5	CSALGLAATLSQETQYF	TGCAGTGCTCTTGGACTAGCGGCGACCCTCTCCCAAGAGACCCAGTACTTC
TRBV28	many	TRBD2	TRBJ2-5	CAWGSGARETQYF	TGTGCCTGGGGTAGCGGGGCCCGAGAGACCCAGTACTTC
TRBV18	NA	NA	TRBJ2-1	CASSPPLGQTALSYNGQFF	TGTGCCAGCTCACCACCGCTGGGTCAAACCGCCCTCTCCTACAATGGGCAGTTCTTC
TRBV11-2	many	NA	TRBJ2-1	CASAAGVGVVQFF	TGTGCCAGCGCGGCCGGGGTTGGGGTAGTGCAGTTCTTC
TRBV30	many	NA	TRBJ2-2	CACLQRNTGELFF	TGTGCCTGCCTACAGAGGAACACCGGGGAGCTGTTTTTT
TRBV9	few	NA	TRBJ2-1	CASSGPQGNYNEQFF	TGTGCCAGCAGCGGCCCTCAGGGTAATTACAATGAGCAGTTCTTC
TRBV4-2	few	NA	TRBJ2-3	CASSQQESTDTQYF	TGTGCCAGCAGCCAACAGGAGAGCACAGATACGCAGTATTTT
TRBV6-1	NA	NA	TRBJ2-3	CASERTDTQYF	TGTGCCAGCGAGAGAACAGATACGCAGTATTTT
TRBV10-3	NA	NA	TRBJ1-6	CAIRENRERNSPLHF	TGTGCCATCAGGGAAAACCGGGAGAGAAATTCACCCCTCCACTTT